These T cell receptor beta chains were read from a single sample in a study of vaccination effects on CD4 cells after COVID-19. Only in-frame clones appear in the TCRdb table, and some are missing; sequencing was by immunoSEQ multiplex PCR. Of roughly 48,000 clones in the sample, approximately 70% are singletons; the top ten hold over 4.5%. Their target antigens are unknown. Sequenced material: CD4+ T cells from PBMCs cultured without peptide, taken before COVID-19 vaccination. Receptor source: a human donor who received a COVID-19 vaccine. Each CDR3 is given with its conserved first and last residue. A D gene is named only where the DNA matches it firmly. Only some rows state a clone size, as once, few, many or a class for expanded clones.

V	length	size	J	D	DNA	CDR3
TRBV28	14	.	TRBJ1-3	.	TGTGCCAGCAGTTTGAGGGGGACTGGAAACACCATATATTTT	CASSLRGTGNTIYF
TRBV7-9	13	few	TRBJ2-3	.	TGTGCCAGCAGCTTCTTGGGCACAGATACGCAGTATTTT	CASSFLGTDTQYF
TRBV4-3	13	.	TRBJ1-4	.	TGCGCCAGCAGCCAAGATCGCAGGGAAAAACTGTTTTTT	CASSQDRREKLFF
TRBV19	16	.	TRBJ1-2	.	TGTGCCAGTAGTACGAGCGGGGGGGGCAGAGCGGATGGCTACACCTTC	CASSTSGGGRADGYTF
TRBV5-1	13	.	TRBJ1-2	.	TGCGCCAGCAGCTCCGGCGGGGGGGACGGCTACACCTTC	CASSSGGGDGYTF
TRBV6-5	15	.	TRBJ2-5	TRBD1	TGTGCCAGCAGGGATAGGACAGGGCGTCAAGAGACCCAGTACTTC	CASRDRTGRQETQYF
TRBV27	19	.	TRBJ2-2	TRBD2	TGTGCCAGCAGTAGCCGACAGGGTGGGCTAGCGGGAGACACCGGGGAGCTGTTTTTT	CASSSRQGGLAGDTGELFF
TRBV29-1	14	.	TRBJ1-2	.	TGCAGCGTTTGGGGGGGGAATCAGCACTATGGCTACACCTTC	CSVWGGNQHYGYTF
TRBV7-2	14	.	TRBJ1-1	TRBD1	TGTGCCAGCAGCTTAGTAGTCGGGACAGGCGAAGCTTTCTTT	CASSLVVGTGEAFF
TRBV18	17	.	TRBJ2-1	TRBD2	TGTGCCAGCTCACCACCGGGACTAGCGGGCCCCTACAATGAGCAGTTCTTC	CASSPPGLAGPYNEQFF
TRBV24-1	13	.	TRBJ2-1	.	TGTGCCACCAGTGATTTAGGGGACGATGAGCAGTTCTTC	CATSDLGDDEQFF
TRBV15	16	.	TRBJ1-5	TRBD1	TGTGCCACCAGCAGAGATCCCCGACAGGGCGGTCAGCCCCAGCATTTT	CATSRDPRQGGQPQHF
TRBV5-5	14	.	TRBJ2-7	.	TGTGCCAGCAGCTGGCCGGGACGGAACTACGAGCAGTACTTC	CASSWPGRNYEQYF
TRBV5-6	14	.	TRBJ1-5	.	TGTGCCAGCAGCTTCAGGGATTTCAATCAGCCCCAGCATTTT	CASSFRDFNQPQHF
TRBV18	17	.	TRBJ2-5	TRBD1	TGTGCCAGCTCATCTCGGACAGGGGGGGGGTACCAAGAGACCCAGTACTTC	CASSSRTGGGYQETQYF
TRBV6-6	13	few	TRBJ1-2	.	TGTGCCAGCACCCTGACAGGACCATATGGCTACACCTTC	CASTLTGPYGYTF
TRBV30	16	.	TRBJ1-3	.	TGTGCCTGGAGTGGGGGGCAGCCGGGAGATGGAAACACCATATATTTT	CAWSGGQPGDGNTIYF
TRBV7-9	13	few	TRBJ1-2	.	TGTGCCAGCAGCATTACAGGGTTGGATGGCTACACCTTC	CASSITGLDGYTF
TRBV5-1	14	.	TRBJ1-1	TRBD1	TGCGCCAGCAGGGAGACAGGGCAGCACACTGAAGCTTTCTTT	CASRETGQHTEAFF
TRBV3-1/TRBV3-2	14	few	TRBJ2-7	TRBD1	TGTGCCAGCAGCTACCGACAGGGGGCTGGCGAGCAGTACTTC	CASSYRQGAGEQYF
TRBV28	16	.	TRBJ1-6	.	TGTGCCAGCAGTATTAACCCCGGGGGGGCAGGGTCACCCCTCCACTTT	CASSINPGGAGSPLHF
TRBV18	14	.	TRBJ1-1	.	TGTGCCAGCTCAACCATACAGGGTGACACTGAAGCTTTCTTT	CASSTIQGDTEAFF
TRBV6-2/TRBV6-3	13	few	TRBJ2-5	TRBD1	TGTGCCAGCAGCCTGGGACAGGGAGAGACCCAGTACTTC	CASSLGQGETQYF
TRBV6-5	12	few	TRBJ1-1	.	TGTGCCAGCCTGGGAGAAGTGGGACGAGCTTTCTTT	CASLGEVGRAFF
TRBV9	14	.	TRBJ1-1	.	TGTGCCAGCAGCCCTAGACCCGGGAACACTGAAGCTTTCTTT	CASSPRPGNTEAFF
TRBV11-2	14	few	TRBJ1-2	TRBD1	TGTGCCAGCAGCTTAGAGGGGGGGACAGGGGGCTACACCTTC	CASSLEGGTGGYTF
TRBV11-2	15	few	TRBJ2-7	.	TGTGCCAGCAGCTTAGGTCCTACAGGGTACTACGAGCAGTACTTC	CASSLGPTGYYEQYF
TRBV29-1	11	.	TRBJ1-1	.	TGCAGCGCGACAGTGAACACTGAAGCTTTCTTT	CSATVNTEAFF
TRBV6-1	15	.	TRBJ2-7	.	TGTGCCAGCAGTGAAGCGCCAGGGGCTGTGTACGAGCAGTACTTC	CASSEAPGAVYEQYF
TRBV5-1	13	.	TRBJ2-5	.	TGCGCCAGCAGCTTGGGGCTCCAAGAGACCCAGTACTTC	CASSLGLQETQYF
TRBV15	18	.	TRBJ1-1	TRBD1	TGTGCCACCATGCGTTTACCTCGGACAGGGGCGGTTGACACTGAAGCTTTCTTT	CATMRLPRTGAVDTEAFF
TRBV10-3	12	once	TRBJ1-2	.	TGTGCCATCAGTGATAGGGGCGGAGGCTACACCTTC	CAISDRGGGYTF
TRBV3-1/TRBV3-2	15	.	TRBJ2-7	.	TGTGCCAGCAGCCAAGGGGACCGGAGCTCCTACGAGCAGTACTTC	CASSQGDRSSYEQYF
TRBV2	13	.	TRBJ2-1	.	TGTGCCAGCAGTGAAAAGCGGTACAATGAGCAGTTCTTC	CASSEKRYNEQFF
TRBV2	13	.	TRBJ2-5	TRBD2	TGTGCCACTGTCGGGCGGGAGAGGAAGACCCAGTACTTC	CATVGRERKTQYF
TRBV19	15	once	TRBJ1-5	.	TGTGCCAGTAGTAACTCCGGGACCTCGAACCAGCCCCAGCATTTT	CASSNSGTSNQPQHF
TRBV27	13	.	TRBJ2-2	.	TGTGCCAGCAGTTTATCCGGTCCCGGGGAGCTGTTTTTT	CASSLSGPGELFF
TRBV10-3	14	.	TRBJ1-1	TRBD1	TGTGCCATCACACCGACAGGGGTAGGAACTGAAGCTTTCTTT	CAITPTGVGTEAFF
TRBV19	14	.	TRBJ1-3	.	TGTGCCAGTATCACAGGCATCTCTGGAAACACCATATATTTT	CASITGISGNTIYF
TRBV28	16	.	TRBJ1-4	TRBD1	TGTGCCAGCATCCCCTCGCAGGGGGCTGTGAGTGAAAAACTGTTTTTT	CASIPSQGAVSEKLFF
TRBV5-1	13	few	TRBJ2-5	.	TGCGCCAGCAGCAGGGAGCGGATGGAGACCCAGTACTTC	CASSRERMETQYF
TRBV6-6	15	.	TRBJ2-7	TRBD1	TGTGCCAGCAGTGGGGACAGGCGACCCCCCTACGAGCAGTACTTC	CASSGDRRPPYEQYF
TRBV4-2	14	few	TRBJ1-1	.	TGTGCCAGCAGCCAAGATCGGACCCTGGAGGAAGCTTTCTTT	CASSQDRTLEEAFF
TRBV7-2	13	.	TRBJ2-5	.	TGTGCCAGCAGCTTAGGGAAGGGGGAGACCCAGTACTTC	CASSLGKGETQYF
TRBV5-5	16	.	TRBJ2-3	.	TGTGCCAGCAGCTCCCGGGACCTCCAATGGAAAGATACGCAGTATTTT	CASSSRDLQWKDTQYF
TRBV11-2	19	.	TRBJ2-5	TRBD2	TGTGCCAGCAGCCCGGAGGGCCTACTAGCGGGGGGGAGGGTGGAGACCCAGTACTTC	CASSPEGLLAGGRVETQYF
TRBV9	16	.	TRBJ2-1	.	TGTGCCAGCAGCGTAGCTTCGAGCGTCTCCTACAATGAGCAGTTCTTC	CASSVASSVSYNEQFF
TRBV19	14	.	TRBJ1-3	.	TGTGCCAGTAATGCCCGGGAGTCGGGAAACACCATATATTTT	CASNARESGNTIYF
TRBV18	14	few	TRBJ2-7	TRBD2	TGTGCCAGCTCACCACGGACTAGCGGGTACGAGCAGTACTTC	CASSPRTSGYEQYF
TRBV6-5	14	.	TRBJ1-1	.	TGTGCCAGCAGGGCGGCGTTTAGGAACACTGAAGCTTTCTTT	CASRAAFRNTEAFF
TRBV4-1	13	.	TRBJ2-3	.	TGCGCCAGCAGCCAAGGTGTGACAGATACGCAGTATTTT	CASSQGVTDTQYF
TRBV18	13	.	TRBJ1-1	.	TGTGCCAGCTCACCCTACGGACGGACTGAAGCTTTCTTT	CASSPYGRTEAFF
TRBV27	13	.	TRBJ1-1	.	TGTGCCAGCAGTGCCCCCCCCGGCGGGGAAGCTTTCTTT	CASSAPPGGEAFF
TRBV4-1	12	.	TRBJ2-3	.	TGCGCCAGCAGCCACCCCGGAGATACGCAGTATTTT	CASSHPGDTQYF
TRBV6-5	14	once	TRBJ2-1	TRBD1	TGTGCCAGCAGCCCCGGGACAGGGTCCCATGAGCAGTTCTTC	CASSPGTGSHEQFF
TRBV27	17	.	TRBJ1-6	TRBD1	TGTGCCAGCAGTTCGTACGCAGGGGGCGCATATAATTCACCCCTCCACTTT	CASSSYAGGAYNSPLHF